This T cell receptor beta chain derives from a study of cytomegalovirus exposure and HLA in healthy donors. Study outcomes and limitations: An analysis done earlier found most TCR beta V segments productive about 90% or about 30% of the time.

The CDR3 totals 13 residues. Germline V CDR1 and CDR2: SGHRS, YFSETQ. V lost 6 bases, J lost 5 bases, and 13 bases lay in between. It was with 60 Vbeta and 13 Jbeta primers that the PCR ran. Authors' methods: A later analysis tallied some 80 million unique TCR beta chains, about 11 million of them shared. Data came from immunoSEQ multiplex PCR; TCRdb stores just in-frame clones and leaves some out. The DNA was the basis for D and trimming; V, J and clone size are from that table. This table has roughly 140,000 clones, roughly 10% appearing once. This clone was found a few times. The antigen remains unidentified.

Sequencing used PBMCs. This chain connects TRBV5-1 to TRBJ2-3; perhaps TRBD2 as D (6 bases). The TCR was taken from a male donor in good health and CMV-seronegative. CDR3 residues: CASKVGEVDTQYF. CDR3 bases: TGCGCCAGCAAGGTGGGGGAGGTAGATACGCAGTATTTT. Full variable domain (outside the CDR3, taken from reference TRBV5-1 and TRBJ2-3): KAGVTQTPRYLIKTRGQQVTLSCSPISGHRSVSWYQQTPGQGLQFLFEYFSETQRNKGNFPGRFSGRQFSNSRSEMNVSTLELGDSALYLCASKVGEVDTQYFGPGTRLTVL.